This TCR beta chain was documented in a study of graft-versus-host responses after intestinal transplantation. Study-level background: All of the recipients had induction that used anti-thymocyte globulin, then tacrolimus and steroids for around three years. Study-level results: Peak circulating GvH clone levels tracked with early post-transplant HvG declines. Present in recipient marrow, GvH clones included some that appeared first in ileum or blood.

Generated by immunoSEQ multiplex PCR, the TCRdb table keeps only in-frame clones and is missing some. The sample has tens of thousands of clones, 90% to 95% seen once. Looked up from germline, CDR1 is SSHAT and CDR2 is FNYEAQ (reference sequence). The CDR3 is 14 residues long. Between the trimmed V and J ends, which lost 2 bases and 5 bases, there was a span of 12 bases. A remark on this clone: Antigen: not known.

The rearrangement uses TRBV7-7 and TRBJ2-5; unclear D gene. Source: unstimulated CD8+ T cells sorted from spleen or lymph node cells, taken before intestinal transplant. The origin of this receptor is a human donor who received an intestinal transplant. For the CDR3, the DNA is TGTGCCAGCAGCTTATCCCCTTTGAACGAGACCCAGTACTTC. Translating it yields CASSLSPLNETQYF.